These 28 T cell receptor beta chains share one sample of origin, sequenced in a study of blood T cell repertoires in COVID-19 (dated by TCRdb to about 2020). Libraries were constructed by the immunoSEQ multiplex PCR assay. Entries here come from immuneACCESS through TCRdb and include only in-frame sequences with V and J called. Some clones fail to appear in such tables; in the studies checked, an unresolved V gene covers under half of the shortfall, and the cause of the remainder is unknown. This sample is represented by 150,000 to 200,000 clones; about nine tenths of them were singletons. The top ten clonotypes cover about 4.8% of the sample. What was sequenced was peripheral blood. Receptors originate from a man aged 25-45 years with COVID-19, enrolled during active disease.

The V call is TRBV5-4, the J call TRBJ2-1; TRBD2 matches 7 bases. Trimming took 5 bases from V and 10 from J; bases not matched to a gene: 15. Germline V gene sequence: CDR1 SGHNT, CDR2 YYREEE (reference sequence). The CDR3 consists of 15 residues. The CDR3 bases are TGTGCCAGCAGGGGGCTAGCGGACCCCAGGGAGGAGCAGTTCTTC. This gives the protein CASRGLADPREEQFF.

The J gene is TRBJ2-7, the V gene TRBV9; tentatively, D is TRBD1 (6 bases). This CDR3 comprises 14 residues. CDR1 is SGDLS and CDR2 is YYNGEE in the germline V gene. Trimming pared 4 bases from V and 4 bases from J, leaving 15 bases between. This chain's CDR3 is CASSPAAGEYEQYF. CDR3 DNA: TGTGCCAGCAGCCCAGCGGCAGGGGAGTACGAGCAGTACTTC.

V gene TRBV2 combines with J gene TRBJ1-5; 9 bases are shared with TRBD1. Germline trimming cut 5 bases from V and 5 bases from J; bases unmatched to any gene: 7. Germline V gene sequence: CDR1 SNHLY, CDR2 FYNNEI. The CDR3 length is 15 residues. The CDR3 DNA is TGTGCCAGCAGTCGTACAGGGGGCGTAGATCAGCCCCAGCATTTT. This gives the protein CASSRTGGVDQPQHF. Full variable domain (rest looked up from reference TRBV2 and TRBJ1-5): EPEVTQTPSHQVTQMGQEVILRCVPISNHLYFYWYRQILGQKVEFLVSFYNNEISEKSEIFDDQFSVERPDGSNFTLKIRSTKLEDSAMYFCASSRTGGVDQPQHFGDGTRLSIL.

The CDR3 nucleotides are TGTGCCAGCAGCAAACAGGGGGCGCGGGGCTACACCTTC. Translated, it gives CASSKQGARGYTF. V usage is TRBV13 and J usage is TRBJ1-2, with 9 bases aligning to TRBD1. CDR1 and CDR2 from the germline V gene are PRHDT and FYEKMQ (reference sequence). The J segment lost 8 bases and the V segment lost 5 bases, leaving 6 bases of the junction unmatched. The CDR3 consists of 13 residues.

The chain couples TRBV19 to TRBJ1-2; 8 positions agree with TRBD1. CDR1 is LNHDA and CDR2 is SQIVND in the germline V gene (reference sequence). V shed 5 bases, J shed 6 bases, and the junction held 8 bases outside the gene matches. The length of the CDR3 is 14 residues. The CDR3 DNA follows: TGTGCCAGTAGTCCCTGGACAGGGATGAATGGCTACACCTTC. This translates into CASSPWTGMNGYTF.

This clone was detected a few times. CDR3 in amino acids: CASSLRTGGEQYF. The CDR3 DNA sequence: TGTGCCAGCAGCTTAAGGACAGGGGGCGAGCAGTACTTC. The genes are TRBV7-7 and TRBJ2-7, with 10 nucleotides matching TRBD1. The CDR3 extends over 13 amino acids. CDR1 and CDR2 (germline): SSHAT, FNYEAQ (reference sequence). The V and J ends lost 2 bases and 6 bases, in that order; junction bases with no gene match: 1.

The CDR3 DNA follows: TGTGCCAGCAGCAAAGAGGGGTATGGCTACACCTTC. Translation gives CASSKEGYGYTF. V usage is TRBV7-9 and J usage is TRBJ1-2; D might be TRBD1 (5 bases). The germline V and J ends were trimmed by 5 bases and 5 bases, with 9 bases remaining between them. Germline V lookup: CDR1 SEHNR, CDR2 FQNEAQ (reference sequence). There are 12 residues in the CDR3.

The gene calls are TRBV18 and TRBJ1-1, with D perhaps matching TRBD1 (5 bases). The CDR3 contains 14 residues. CDR1 is KGHSH, CDR2 LQKENI, per germline. Trimming cost V 6 bases and J 0 bases, with 11 bases left between them. The DNA for the CDR3 is TGTGCCAGCTCGGAAGGGGTCCTGAACACTGAAGCTTTCTTT. Translating it yields CASSEGVLNTEAFF. Using reference TRBV18 and TRBJ1-1 for the parts outside the CDR3, the full variable domain is NAGVMQNPRHLVRRRGQEARLRCSPMKGHSHVYWYRQLPEEGLKFMVYLQKENIIDESGMPKERFSAEFPKEGPSILRIQQVVRGDSAAYFCASSEGVLNTEAFFGQGTRLTVV.

This chain joins TRBV24-1 and TRBJ2-5; TRBD1 agrees at 12 bases. V lost 1 base, J lost 5 bases, and 4 bases stayed unmatched. Germline V CDR1 and CDR2: KGHDR, SFDVKD. The CDR3 totals 16 residues. CDR3 sequence reads: CATSDFTGQGAETQYF. CDR3 in DNA: TGTGCCACCAGTGATTTTACGGGACAGGGGGCTGAGACCCAGTACTTC.

The table lists this clone with a count of one. The chain joins TRBV7-2 to TRBJ2-3, with no clear D. Trimming took off 2 bases at V and 6 bases at J, with 15 bases between the two ends. This CDR3 has 15 residues. The germline V gene has CDR1 SGHTA and CDR2 FQGNSA. CDR3 in DNA: TGTGCCAGCAGCTTACGGTTTAGAATGTACGATACGCAGTATTTT. This encodes CASSLRFRMYDTQYF.

This clone was detected once. J is TRBJ1-2 and V is TRBV3-1 (or the pseudogene TRBV3-2); 8 nucleotides align to TRBD1. There are 16 residues in the CDR3. Germline V gene data show CDR1 as LGHDT and CDR2 as YNNKEL (reference sequence). V was clipped by 4 bases and J by 1 base; unmatched bases: 8. The CDR3 DNA sequence: TGTGCCAGCAGCCGGTCGGACAGGGACATTAACTATGGCTACACCTTC. Protein: CASSRSDRDINYGYTF.

The rearrangement links TRBV7-9 to TRBJ1-4; 9 bases are shared with TRBD1. J gave up 1 base and V 5 bases, and 8 bases lay outside the gene matches. Germline assignment: CDR1 SEHNR and CDR2 FQNEAQ (reference sequence). The CDR3 consists of 17 residues. The CDR3 reads CASSPRQGGETNEKLFF. Written as DNA, the CDR3 is TGTGCCAGCAGCCCCCGACAGGGGGGGGAAACTAATGAAAAACTGTTTTTT.

This clone was recorded only once. The J gene is TRBJ2-1, the V gene TRBV7-3; 11 bases align to TRBD2. Trimming at V came to 4 bases and at J to 6 bases, leaving 8 bases not matched to a gene. This CDR3 has 16 amino acids. Germline values: CDR1 SGHTA, CDR2 FQGTGA. The CDR3: CASSSSSGRRINEQFF. The CDR3 DNA sequence: TGTGCCAGCAGCTCCTCTAGCGGGAGGCGAATCAATGAGCAGTTCTTC.

CDR3 protein: CASSLMGLAPTDTQYF. The CDR3 region has the DNA TGTGCCAGCAGTTTAATGGGACTAGCACCCACAGATACGCAGTATTTT. This rearrangement joins TRBV28 to TRBJ2-3; 9 bases agree with TRBD2. Per germline, CDR1 MDHEN and CDR2 SYDVKM. This CDR3 spans 16 amino acids. The V and J ends lost 2 bases and 2 bases, in that order; junction bases with no gene match: 5.

The V call is TRBV19, the J call TRBJ2-1, with D perhaps matching TRBD1 (5 bases). The CDR3 sequence is 19 residues long. Germline V gene data show CDR1 as LNHDA and CDR2 as SQIVND (reference sequence). Trimming pared 1 base from V and 0 bases from J, leaving 19 bases between. CDR3 bases: TGTGCCAGTAGTATAGGCCGAAAGACAGTTCTGAGCTCCTACAATGAGCAGTTCTTC. Encoded protein: CASSIGRKTVLSSYNEQFF.

The chain has TRBV4-1 and TRBJ1-4; perhaps TRBD1 as D (6 bases). The germline V gene encodes CDR1 MGHRA and CDR2 YSYEKL. This CDR3 has 16 residues. V was cut by 5 bases and J by 2 bases, with 15 bases left in between. The CDR3, as DNA: TGCGCCAGCAGCGACAGGACCCTAGGGACTAATGAAAAACTGTTTTTT. Its protein product is CASSDRTLGTNEKLFF.

The chain combines TRBV10-3 with TRBJ1-3; 9 bases match TRBD1. The germline V gene has CDR1 ENHRY and CDR2 SYGVKD. The CDR3 is 14 amino acids. After removal of 5 bases from V and 4 bases from J, the junction contained 3 bases not matched to a gene. CDR3 sequence: CAISTGGRGNTIYF. The CDR3 DNA follows: TGTGCCATCAGTACAGGGGGCAGGGGAAACACCATATATTTT.

This sequence joins TRBV7-9 and TRBJ2-7, with D possibly matching TRBD2 (6 bases). Germline CDR1 reads SEHNR; CDR2 reads FQNEAQ (reference sequence). The CDR3 has 13 residues. Trimming stripped 5 bases from V and 13 bases from J, with 21 bases between. The CDR3: CASSRGGGPGPYF. CDR3 coding DNA: TGTGCCAGCAGCCGGGGAGGAGGTCCGGGACCATACTTC.

The chain has TRBV9 and TRBJ1-5; D is perhaps TRBD1 (6 bases). This CDR3 spans 14 amino acids. V was clipped by 3 bases and J by 4 bases, with 11 bases between them. In germline, CDR1 is SGDLS, CDR2 YYNGEE. The CDR3 region has the DNA TGTGCCAGCAGCGAAGGGGGAATTAATCAGCCCCAGCATTTT. It specifies CASSEGGINQPQHF.

The chain joins TRBV12-5 to TRBJ2-1, with 7 bases identical to TRBD2. CDR3 length equals 15 residues. V lost 7 bases, J lost 4 bases, and 10 bases stayed unmatched. Germline-derived CDR1 and CDR2 are LGHNT and FRNRAP. The CDR3 loop is CASASAGVRYNEQFF. The DNA of the CDR3 is TGTGCTAGTGCTTCCGCGGGAGTGCGATACAATGAGCAGTTCTTC.

This chain joins TRBV6-5 and TRBJ2-5, with 7 bases aligning to TRBD1. J gave up 2 bases and V 7 bases, and 7 bases lay outside the gene matches. Germline-derived CDR1 and CDR2 are MNHEY and SVGAGI. The CDR3 loop spans 14 amino acids. CDR3 DNA sequence: TGTGCCAGCACCGAAGGGACAGCTCAAGAGACCCAGTACTTC. Amino acids: CASTEGTAQETQYF.

The chain couples TRBV20-1 to TRBJ2-1; D is undetermined. This CDR3 is built from 11 residues. The V and J ends lost 5 bases and 9 bases respectively, with 11 bases between them. Germline assignment: CDR1 DFQATT and CDR2 SNEGSKA (reference sequence). The DNA for the CDR3 is TGCAGTGCTTGTAGTAATACTGAGCAGTTCTTC. Amino acids: CSACSNTEQFF.

The chain links TRBV6-1 to TRBJ1-1; D gene unclear. Germline V gene sequence: CDR1 MNHNS, CDR2 SASEGT. The CDR3 extends over 16 amino acids. Trimming removed 4 bases at V and 0 bases at J, with 15 bases between. CDR3 nucleotides: TGTGCCAGCAGTGTCGGCGGCGCCCCCTTGAACACTGAAGCTTTCTTT. As protein: CASSVGGAPLNTEAFF.

CDR3 loop: CASSPGPGGTAFF. CDR3 in DNA: TGTGCCAGCAGCCCGGGCCCTGGGGGCACAGCTTTCTTT. The genes are TRBV5-6 and TRBJ1-1, with D maybe TRBD1 (6 bases). Germline values: CDR1 SGHDT, CDR2 YYEEEE. V was cut by 4 bases and J by 10 bases, with 17 bases left in between. This CDR3 contains 13 residues.

Worth noting for this clone: Germline is not matched at one junction end, which may reflect a read error. The CDR3 coding sequence is TGTGCCAGCTCAGCACCACAACGGGTCTCTGGGGCCAACGTCCTGACTTTC. Amino acid sequence: CASSAPQRVSGANVLTF. The rearrangement uses TRBV18 and TRBJ2-6; D not certain. This CDR3 has 17 amino acids. Germline CDR1 is KGHSH and CDR2 is LQKENI.

The genes are TRBV7-9 and TRBJ2-2, with TRBD2 identical over 11 bases. CDR1 is SEHNR and CDR2 is FQNEAQ in the germline V gene (reference sequence). There are 19 residues in the CDR3. V was pared by 8 bases and J by 2 bases, with 16 bases of the junction left unmatched. The CDR3, as DNA: TGTGCCAGCCTACCCGAATCTAGCGGGAGGCCCCTCAACACCGGGGAGCTGTTTTTT. It is translated as CASLPESSGRPLNTGELFF.

The table lists this clone with a count of one. The rearrangement joins TRBV5-1 to TRBJ1-6; 7 nucleotides align to TRBD1. The V segment lost 4 bases and the J segment 6 bases; nucleotides outside the gene matches: 4. Germline loops: CDR1 SGHRS, CDR2 YFSETQ. The CDR3 extends over 14 amino acids. The CDR3 DNA reads as TGCGCCAGCAGCCTTTCAGGGGGTAATTCACCCCTCCACTTT. Amino acids: CASSLSGGNSPLHF.

The rearrangement links TRBV10-3 to TRBJ1-1; 8 bases are a match to TRBD1. V lost 9 bases, J lost 0 bases, and 3 bases stayed unmatched. There are 13 residues in the CDR3. Germline V gene lookup returns CDR1 ENHRY and CDR2 SYGVKD. The CDR3 region is CAIRQGLNTEAFF. The CDR3 coding sequence is TGTGCCATTAGACAGGGGTTGAACACTGAAGCTTTCTTT.